A selection of T cell receptor beta chains follows, all from one sample in a study of blood T cells in healthy people across ages. TCRdb re-called the 5' RACE reads through MiXCR, storing one row per CDR3 protein. Altogether 350,000 to 450,000 distinct CDR3 sequences are present, about 49% being singletons, with the ten largest covering 45% to 65%. The sequenced sample was blood. The receptors shown here come from a man aged 55-75 years in good health. The CDR3 runs from the conserved cysteine through the conserved F or W. Each record gives: clone size, D gene, V gene, J gene, CDR3 protein, CDR3 DNA. The D gene is left open where the match is weak. The size of a clone is reported for some rows only, either as once, few or many, or as a class for expanded clones.

-	-	TRBV20-1	TRBJ1-5	CSARTAYSNQPQHF	TGCAGTGCTCGGACAGCATATAGCAATCAGCCCCAGCATTTT
-	TRBD2	TRBV11-2	TRBJ2-7	CASSLGGGTSYNEQYF	TGTGCCAGCAGCTTAGGGGGGGGGACCTCCTACAATGAGCAGTACTTC
-	TRBD1	TRBV2	TRBJ2-7	CASGWAGGYEQYF	TGTGCCAGCGGGTGGGCAGGGGGCTACGAGCAGTACTTC
few	TRBD1	TRBV4-2	TRBJ2-3	CASSRSTGGSDTQYF	TGTGCCAGCAGCCGATCAACAGGGGGTTCAGATACGCAGTATTTT
-	-	TRBV10-3	TRBJ2-5	CAISGDGMGETQYF	TGTGCCATCAGTGGGGACGGGATGGGAGAGACCCAGTACTTC
few	-	TRBV20-1	TRBJ1-5	CSAREGGWQPQHF	TGCAGTGCTAGAGAAGGGGGATGGCAGCCCCAGCATTTT
-	TRBD2	TRBV3-1	TRBJ2-5	CASSHSSGGETQYF	TGTGCCAGCAGCCACTCTAGCGGGGGTGAGACCCAGTACTTC
-	TRBD2	TRBV9	TRBJ2-3	CASSYSGVYTDTQYF	TGTGCCAGCAGCTACAGCGGGGTCTACACAGATACGCAGTATTTT
-	-	TRBV29-1	TRBJ2-1	CSVGRLGNEQFF	TGCAGCGTTGGCCGACTAGGGAATGAGCAGTTCTTC
-	TRBD2	TRBV12-3/TRBV12-4	TRBJ2-5	CASSPPGLAAKETQYF	TGTGCCAGCAGCCCACCGGGACTAGCGGCGAAAGAGACCCAGTACTTC
many	TRBD1	TRBV5-6	TRBJ1-6	CASIRQGAYGSPLHF	TGTGCCAGCATCAGACAGGGGGCCTACGGGTCACCCCTCCACTTT
few	-	TRBV12-3/TRBV12-4	TRBJ2-3	CASSPHGGSTDTQYF	TGTGCCAGCAGCCCACACGGGGGTAGCACAGATACGCAGTATTTT
many	-	TRBV27	TRBJ2-3	CASTPIGSGALGTQYF	TGTGCCAGCACCCCCATCGGGTCAGGGGCTTTGGGTACGCAGTATTTT
few	-	TRBV29-1	TRBJ2-3	CSVGDFTDTQYF	TGCAGCGTTGGGGACTTCACAGATACGCAGTATTTT